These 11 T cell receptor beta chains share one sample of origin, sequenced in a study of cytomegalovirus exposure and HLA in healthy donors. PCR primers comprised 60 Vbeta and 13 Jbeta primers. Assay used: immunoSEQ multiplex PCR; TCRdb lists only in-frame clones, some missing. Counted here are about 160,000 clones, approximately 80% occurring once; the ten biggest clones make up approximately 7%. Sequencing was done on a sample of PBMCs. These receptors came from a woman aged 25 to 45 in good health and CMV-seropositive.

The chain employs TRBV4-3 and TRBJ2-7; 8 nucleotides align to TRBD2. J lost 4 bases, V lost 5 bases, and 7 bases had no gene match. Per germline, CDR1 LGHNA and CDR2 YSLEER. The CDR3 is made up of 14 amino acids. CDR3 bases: TGCGCCAGCAGCGTGAGCGGGGGCCCTTACGAGCAGTACTTC. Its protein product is CASSVSGGPYEQYF.

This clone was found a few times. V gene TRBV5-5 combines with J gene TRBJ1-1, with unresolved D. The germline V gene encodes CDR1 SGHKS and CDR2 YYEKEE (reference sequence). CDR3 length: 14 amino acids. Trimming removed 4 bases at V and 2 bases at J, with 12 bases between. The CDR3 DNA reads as TGTGCCAGCAGCGTCCGTCAGACAAACACTGAAGCTTTCTTT. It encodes CASSVRQTNTEAFF.

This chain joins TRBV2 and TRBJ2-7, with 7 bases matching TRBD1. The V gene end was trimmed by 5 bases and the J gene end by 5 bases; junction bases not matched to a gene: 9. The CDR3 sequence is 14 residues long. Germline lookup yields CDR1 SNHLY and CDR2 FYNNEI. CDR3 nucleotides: TGTGCCAGCAGTCTAGACAGGGTTTACGACGAGCAGTACTTC. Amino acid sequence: CASSLDRVYDEQYF.

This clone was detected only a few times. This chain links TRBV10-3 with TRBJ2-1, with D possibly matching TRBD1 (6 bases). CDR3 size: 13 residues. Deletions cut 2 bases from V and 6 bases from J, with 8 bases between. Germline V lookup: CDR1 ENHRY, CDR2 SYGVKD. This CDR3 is CAISEAGVNEQFF. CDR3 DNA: TGTGCCATCAGTGAGGCAGGGGTCAATGAGCAGTTCTTC.

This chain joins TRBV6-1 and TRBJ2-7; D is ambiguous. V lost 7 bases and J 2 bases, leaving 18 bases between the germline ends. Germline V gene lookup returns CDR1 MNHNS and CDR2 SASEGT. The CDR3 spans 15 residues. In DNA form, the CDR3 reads TGTGCCAGCACCTTGAAGTCGACGGAGACCTACGAGCAGTACTTC. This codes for CASTLKSTETYEQYF.

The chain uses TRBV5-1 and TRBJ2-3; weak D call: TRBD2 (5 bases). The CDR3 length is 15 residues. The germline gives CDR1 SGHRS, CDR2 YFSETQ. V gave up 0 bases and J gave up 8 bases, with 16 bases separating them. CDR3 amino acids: CASSLALAAPGTQYF. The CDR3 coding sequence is TGCGCCAGCAGCTTGGCCCTAGCTGCCCCCGGTACGCAGTATTTT.

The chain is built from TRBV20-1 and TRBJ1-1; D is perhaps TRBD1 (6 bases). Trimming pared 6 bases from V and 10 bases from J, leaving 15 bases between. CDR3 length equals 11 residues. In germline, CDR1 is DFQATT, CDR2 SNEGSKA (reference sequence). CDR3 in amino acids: CSAPEGVVAFF. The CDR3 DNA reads TGCAGTGCCCCTGAGGGGGTTGTAGCTTTCTTT.

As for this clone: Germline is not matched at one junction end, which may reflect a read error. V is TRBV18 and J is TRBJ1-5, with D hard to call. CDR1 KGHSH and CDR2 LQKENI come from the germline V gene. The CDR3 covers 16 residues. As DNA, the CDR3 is TGTGCCAGCTCACCACCTCAGTCCGGGAACGGCCAGCTCCAGCATTTT. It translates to CASSPPQSGNGQLQHF.

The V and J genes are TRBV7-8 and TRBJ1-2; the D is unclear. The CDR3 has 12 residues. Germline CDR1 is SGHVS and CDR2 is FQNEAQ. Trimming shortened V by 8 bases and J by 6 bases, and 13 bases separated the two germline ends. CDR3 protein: CASSHSGDGYTF. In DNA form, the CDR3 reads TGTGCCAGCTCCCACAGCGGGGATGGCTACACCTTC.

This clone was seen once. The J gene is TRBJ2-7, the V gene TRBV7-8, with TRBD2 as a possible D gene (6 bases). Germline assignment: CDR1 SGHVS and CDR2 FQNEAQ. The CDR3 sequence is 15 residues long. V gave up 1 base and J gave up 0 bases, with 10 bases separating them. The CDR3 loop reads CASSLVGLSSYEQYF. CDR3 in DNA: TGTGCCAGCAGCTTAGTGGGACTGAGCTCCTACGAGCAGTACTTC.

CDR3 sequence: CSVLPTGSRDYGYTF. CDR3 nucleotides: TGCAGCGTTCTTCCGACAGGGAGCAGGGACTATGGCTACACCTTC. The chain carries TRBV29-1 and TRBJ1-2, with 7 bases that match TRBD1. The CDR3 runs 15 residues. Germline-derived CDR1 and CDR2 are SQVTM and ANQGSEA. Trimming cost V 5 bases and J 3 bases; bases outside gene matches: 12.